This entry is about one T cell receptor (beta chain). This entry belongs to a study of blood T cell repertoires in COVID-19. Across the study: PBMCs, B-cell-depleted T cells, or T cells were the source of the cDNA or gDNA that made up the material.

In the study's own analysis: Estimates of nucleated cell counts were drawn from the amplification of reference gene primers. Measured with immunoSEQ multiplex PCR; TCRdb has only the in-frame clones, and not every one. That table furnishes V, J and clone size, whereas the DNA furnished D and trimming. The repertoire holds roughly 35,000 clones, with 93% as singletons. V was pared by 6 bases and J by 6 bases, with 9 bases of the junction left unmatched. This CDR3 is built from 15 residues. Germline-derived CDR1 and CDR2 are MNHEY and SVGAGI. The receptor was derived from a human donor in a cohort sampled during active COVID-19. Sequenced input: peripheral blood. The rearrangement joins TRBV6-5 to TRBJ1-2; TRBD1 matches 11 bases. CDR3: CASRPPRTGGHGYTF. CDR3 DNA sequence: TGTGCCAGCAGACCCCCTAGGACAGGGGGCCATGGCTACACCTTC.